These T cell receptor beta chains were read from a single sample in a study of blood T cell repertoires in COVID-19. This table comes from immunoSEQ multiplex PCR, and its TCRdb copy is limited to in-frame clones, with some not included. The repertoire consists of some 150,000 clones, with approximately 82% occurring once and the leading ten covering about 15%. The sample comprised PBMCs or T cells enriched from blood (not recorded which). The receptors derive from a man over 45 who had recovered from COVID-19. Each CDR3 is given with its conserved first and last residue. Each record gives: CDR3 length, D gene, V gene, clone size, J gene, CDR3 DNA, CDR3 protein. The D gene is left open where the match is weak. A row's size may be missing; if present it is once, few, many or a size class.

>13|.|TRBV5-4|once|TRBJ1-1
TGTGCCAGCAGCTATCTAACAGGAGATGAAGCTTTCTTT
CASSYLTGDEAFF
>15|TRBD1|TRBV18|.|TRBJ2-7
TGTGCCAGCTCACCACAGGGACAGGGGACTTTCGAGCAGTACTTC
CASSPQGQGTFEQYF
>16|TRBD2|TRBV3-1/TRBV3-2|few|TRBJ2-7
TGTGCCAGCAGCCCCCAGGGTAGCGGGGGCTCCTACGAGCAGTACTTC
CASSPQGSGGSYEQYF
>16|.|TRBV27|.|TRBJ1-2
TGTGCCAGCAGCTCCCGGGGGGGGGCTGAAAACTATGGCTACACCTTC
CASSSRGGAENYGYTF
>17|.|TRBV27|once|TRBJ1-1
TGTGCCAGCAGGACTCCGTTCCTTGGCGGGGGCAACACTGAAGCTTTCTTT
CASRTPFLGGGNTEAFF
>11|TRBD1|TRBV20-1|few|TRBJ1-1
TGCAGTACGCGGACAGGGGGAGAAGCTTTCTTT
CSTRTGGEAFF
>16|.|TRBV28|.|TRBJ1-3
TGTGCCAGCAGTTTAGTTTTGAAGAGCTCTGGAAACACCATATATTTT
CASSLVLKSSGNTIYF
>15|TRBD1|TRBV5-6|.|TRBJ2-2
TGTGCCAGCAGCTTTTGGACAGGGGGCACCGGGGAGCTGTTTTTT
CASSFWTGGTGELFF
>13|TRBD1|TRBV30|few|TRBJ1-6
TGTGCCTGGAGTAGACAGGGCGATTCACCCCTCCACTTT
CAWSRQGDSPLHF
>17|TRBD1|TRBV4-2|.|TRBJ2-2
TGTGCCAGCAGCCAAGATCCAGGGACAGCCAACACCGGGGAGCTGTTTTTT
CASSQDPGTANTGELFF
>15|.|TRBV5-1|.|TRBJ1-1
TGCGCCAGCAGCTTGGATGGGACACGGAACACTGAAGCTTTCTTT
CASSLDGTRNTEAFF
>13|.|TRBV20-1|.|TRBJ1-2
TGCAGTGCTAGTACGGAGTCTAACTATGGCTACACCTTC
CSASTESNYGYTF
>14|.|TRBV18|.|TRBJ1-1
TGTGCCAGCTCACCCAAAACAGGGTACACTGAAGCTTTCTTT
CASSPKTGYTEAFF
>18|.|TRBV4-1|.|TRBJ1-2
TGCGCCAGCAGCCAAGATATAGGCAGGCTCCGATCTAACTATGGCTACACCTTC
CASSQDIGRLRSNYGYTF
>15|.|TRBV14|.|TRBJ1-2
TGTGCCAGCAGCCAAGACCCAGGCGCTAACTATGGCTACACCTTC
CASSQDPGANYGYTF
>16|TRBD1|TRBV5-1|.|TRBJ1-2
TGCGCCAGCAGCCTTACCGGGACAGGGGGGAACTATGGCTACACCTTC
CASSLTGTGGNYGYTF
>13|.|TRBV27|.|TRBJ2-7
TGTGCCAGCAGTCCAGGGGACGGCTACGAGCAGTACTTC
CASSPGDGYEQYF
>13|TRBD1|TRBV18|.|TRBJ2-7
TGTGCCAGCTCCCCGGGACAGCCTTGGGAGCAGTACTTC
CASSPGQPWEQYF
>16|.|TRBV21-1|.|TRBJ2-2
TGTGCCAGCAGCAAAGTGGACAGGGCCCACACCGGGGAGCTGTTTTTT
CASSKVDRAHTGELFF
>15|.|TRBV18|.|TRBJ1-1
TGTGCCAGCTCCCTCGCCCCGAGCTACTCCTCTGAAGCTTTCTTT
CASSLAPSYSSEAFF
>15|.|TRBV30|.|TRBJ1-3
TGTGCCTGGACCAAAGTCGGGGTTCCTGGAAACACCATATATTTT
CAWTKVGVPGNTIYF
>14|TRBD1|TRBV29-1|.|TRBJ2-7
TGCAGCGGTTCTATGGGGCAGGGGGCGGTCGAGCAGTACTTC
CSGSMGQGAVEQYF
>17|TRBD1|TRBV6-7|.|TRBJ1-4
TGTGCCAGTAAGACCGTCTTCTGGACAGGGTCTAATGAAAAACTGTTTTTT
CASKTVFWTGSNEKLFF
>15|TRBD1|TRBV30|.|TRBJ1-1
TGTGCCTGGCCACCACAGGGACAGGGGACGACTGAAGCTTTCTTT
CAWPPQGQGTTEAFF
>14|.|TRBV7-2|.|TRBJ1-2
TGTGCCAGCAGCTCGGAGAGCTCTAACTATGGCTACACCTTC
CASSSESSNYGYTF
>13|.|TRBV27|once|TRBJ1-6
TGTGCCAAACGGGCAGGGTCAAATTCACCCCTCCACTTT
CAKRAGSNSPLHF
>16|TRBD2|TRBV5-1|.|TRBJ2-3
TGCGCCAGCAGCTTGGAGGAACTAGCGGGCACAGATACGCAGTATTTT
CASSLEELAGTDTQYF
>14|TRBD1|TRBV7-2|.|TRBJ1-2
TGTGCCAGCAGCTTAGCGCACAGGGGATATGGCTACACCTTC
CASSLAHRGYGYTF
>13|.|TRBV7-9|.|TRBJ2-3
TGTGCCAGCAGCTTTTCTAGCACAGATACGCAGTATTTT
CASSFSSTDTQYF
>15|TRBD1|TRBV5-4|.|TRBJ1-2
TGTGCCAGCAGCCCCCAGCAACAGGGGGTACGGGGCTACACCTTC
CASSPQQQGVRGYTF
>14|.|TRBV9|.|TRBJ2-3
TGTGCCAGCAGCGAAGCTAGTAGCACAGATACGCAGTATTTT
CASSEASSTDTQYF
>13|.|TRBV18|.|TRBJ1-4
TGTGCCAGCTCAACGGGGGCTAATGAAAAACTGTTTTTT
CASSTGANEKLFF
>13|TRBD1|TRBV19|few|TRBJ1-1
TGTGCCAGTAGTATTCCCCTGACAGGGGAGACTTTCTTT
CASSIPLTGETFF